This TCR beta chain came from a study of early T cells in non-severe SARS-CoV-2 infection. Study-level information: Sequencing of unsorted whole blood was done on bulk RNA, leaving chains unpaired. Study results and caveats: Anti-spike CD8 responses were favored in VDJdb matching, and private and CD4 specificities were missed.

The CDR3 is 15 residues long. Germline V gene lookup returns CDR1 SEHNR and CDR2 FQNEAQ (reference sequence). V lost 6 bases to trimming and J lost 5 bases, with 16 bases between them. Separate cDNA molecules each had unique molecular identifiers attached to them. MiXCR, run by TCRdb on the 5' RACE reads, gives a single entry per CDR3 protein. The table has some 85,000 distinct CDR3 sequences, roughly an eighth seen once. There are many counts of this clonotype. The target antigen is unknown. This clonotype originated in an adult who was a healthcare worker with PCR-confirmed SARS-CoV-2 infection or an uninfected control (not recorded which). Sequenced input: whole blood. The rearrangement links TRBV7-9 to TRBJ2-2, with D possibly being TRBD2 (7 bases). Here the CDR3 DNA reads TGTGCCAGCAGACCCGCGGGGGCGGAAACCGGGGAGCTGTTTTTT. This encodes CASRPAGAETGELFF.